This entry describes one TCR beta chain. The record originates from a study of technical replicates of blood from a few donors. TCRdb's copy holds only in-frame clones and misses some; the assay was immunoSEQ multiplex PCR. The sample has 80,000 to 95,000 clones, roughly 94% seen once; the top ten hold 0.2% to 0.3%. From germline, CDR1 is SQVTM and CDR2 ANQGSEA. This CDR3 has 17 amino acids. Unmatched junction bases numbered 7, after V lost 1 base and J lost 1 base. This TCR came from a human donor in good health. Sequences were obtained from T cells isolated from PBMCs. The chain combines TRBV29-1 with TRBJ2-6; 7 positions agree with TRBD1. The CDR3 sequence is CSVEVGQLASGANVLTF. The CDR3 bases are TGCAGCGTTGAAGTGGGACAGCTTGCTTCTGGGGCCAACGTCCTGACTTTC.